This T cell receptor beta chain stems from a study of regulatory T cells in long-lasting Graves disease. Study-level points and caveats: Investigators studied peripheral blood only, not thyroid tissue.

This clonotype was picked up many times. What it recognizes is unknown. The CDR3 sequence is 12 residues long. Germline V CDR1 and CDR2: MNHNS, SASEGT. The V end was cut by 7 bases, the J end by 4 bases, with 10 bases between. To make TCR beta libraries, researchers used iRepertoire HTBI primers and Arm-PCR of CDR3 regions. Original processing notes: Identification of gene segments yielded some 60 TRBV and about 14 TRBJ across samples. TCRdb re-called the multiplex PCR reads through MiXCR, storing one row per CDR3 protein. TCRdb's processing, not the authors', yielded these V and J calls. The table records 390,000 or so distinct CDR3 sequences, about 10% of them present only once. Documented time point: newly diagnosed GD, antithyroid drugs for less than 3 months. The TCR library was prepared using RNA isolated from PBMCs. These sequences were also reported in another study, on T cells in Graves' hyperthyroidism and ophthalmopathy. That publication notes: The diagnoses drew upon clinical symptoms, serum thyroxine and TRAb, thyroid ultrasound and orbital computed tomography. First-round RT-PCR with HTBI primers amplified the TCR CDR3 region.

This receptor was identified in a woman between 18 and 29 years old with Graves disease. The chain has TRBV6-1 and TRBJ2-5; D gene uncertain. The material sequenced was peripheral blood mononuclear cells (PBMCs), taken at new diagnosis, from a patient treated with antithyroid drugs. The CDR3 spells CASNGLGETQYF. CDR3 bases: TGTGCCAGCAACGGGCTAGGAGAGACCCAGTACTTC.